This T cell receptor (beta chain) was documented in a study of OX40 agonist ivuxolimab in advanced cancers. About the research overall: An agonistic anti-OX40 (CD134) antibody, ivuxolimab, was used to treat the patients. Ivuxolimab doses were 0.01, 0.1, 0.3, 1.5, 3 or 10 mg/kg every 2 weeks. Overall study findings and caveats: Clonal expansion was among the lowest in partial responders at 0.1-3.0 mg/kg, especially CD8+.

Details on this clone: Its specificity is not known.

Autoimmune disease history or systemic immunosuppression meant exclusion. The table came from immunoSEQ multiplex PCR; TCRdb's copy has only in-frame clones and leaves some out. The sample holds about 52,000 clones, approximately 91% seen once. The CDR3 has 18 residues. In germline, CDR1 is SEHNR, CDR2 FQNEAQ (reference sequence). The ends lost 1 base at V and 5 bases at J; junction bases unmatched: 16. The specimen comprised CD4+ or CD8+ T cells sorted from blood, sampled in a trial of the OX40 agonist ivuxolimab. This chain links TRBV7-9 with TRBJ1-1; 7 bases are shared with TRBD1. The origin of this receptor is an adult with an advanced solid tumor such as melanoma, head and neck, liver or kidney cancer. CDR3: CASSLGWWGTGVETEAFF. CDR3 in DNA: TGTGCCAGCAGCTTAGGTTGGTGGGGCACAGGGGTTGAGACTGAAGCTTTCTTT.